This T cell receptor (beta chain) was sequenced in a study of spatial heterogeneity in lung cancer. At the level of the study: For the average unique TCR and UMI combination, more than 8.5 occurrences appeared in raw reads. The study's findings and limits: Within tumors, counts of expanded alpha and beta TCRs tracked tumor mutation counts.

This clonotype qualifies as medium-sized. Its target is not known. This sample's time point: sample taken at primary tumor resection. From the 5' RACE reads, TCRdb called clonotypes with MiXCR, one entry per CDR3 protein. The table records roughly 5,300 distinct CDR3 sequences, approximately 8% of them present only once. J gave up 10 bases and V 4 bases, and 9 bases lay outside the gene matches. From germline, CDR1 is LGHDT and CDR2 YNNKEL (reference sequence). The CDR3 length is 15 residues. The chain joins TRBV3-1 to TRBJ1-6; 8 positions agree with TRBD1. The sample in question was lung tumor tissue, obtained at surgery. The sequence derives from a female donor with early-stage non-small cell lung cancer. CDR3 sequence (DNA): TGTGCCAGCAGCCCTCAGGGACAGGCGAGCTCACCCCTCCACTTT. Amino acids: CASSPQGQASSPLHF.